This T cell receptor (beta chain) comes out of a study of cytomegalovirus exposure and HLA in healthy donors. The PCR made use of 60 Vbeta and 13 Jbeta primers. In the authors' methods: A later analysis counted approximately 80 million unique TCR beta chains, about 10 million shared. Only in-frame clones appear in the TCRdb table, and some are missing; sequencing was by immunoSEQ multiplex PCR. The V and J calls and clone size come from that table; D and trimming were worked out from the DNA. The profile shows some 200,000 clones, over 80% of them singletons. Germline-derived CDR1 and CDR2 are SEHNR and FQNEAQ (reference sequence). The CDR3 loop spans 14 amino acids. J lost 15 bases, V lost 1 base, and 10 bases had no gene match.

This TCR derives from a man aged 50 to 60 in good health and CMV-seronegative. The chain employs TRBV7-9 and TRBJ2-1, with 9 bases matching TRBD2. Sample: PBMCs. The CDR3 coding sequence is TGTGCCAGCAGCTTAGAGCGCATAGCGGGGGCCGGGTTCTTC. This translates into CASSLERIAGAGFF.